These 8 T cell receptor beta chains share one sample of origin, sequenced in a study of control samples from healthy donors and cancer patients. Some clones are missing from TCRdb's copy, which holds only in-frame ones; the method was immunoSEQ multiplex PCR. Of around 89,000 clones in the sample, around 80% are singletons; the top ten hold around a tenth. Sequenced sample: blood. The receptor set was obtained from a woman in her sixties in good health.

The rearrangement uses TRBV14 and TRBJ1-2; 7 nucleotides match TRBD1. The CDR3 length is 15 residues. Trimming removed 1 base from V and 7 bases from J; junction bases left unmatched: 9. Germline V gene sequence: CDR1 SGHDN, CDR2 FVKESK. This chain's CDR3 is CASSQVLGTESGYTF. The CDR3 nucleotides read TGTGCCAGCAGCCAAGTACTCGGGACAGAGTCTGGCTACACCTTC.

The genes are TRBV3-1 (or the pseudogene TRBV3-2) and TRBJ1-2; 11 bases are a match to TRBD1. This CDR3 region has 13 residues. Germline V CDR1 and CDR2: LGHDT, YNNKEL (reference sequence). Germline trimming cut 4 bases from V and 12 bases from J; bases unmatched to any gene: 7. The CDR3 region is CASSLGQGASHTF. CDR3 bases: TGTGCCAGCAGCCTCGGACAGGGGGCTTCTCACACCTTC.

The rearrangement uses TRBV3-1 (or the pseudogene TRBV3-2) and TRBJ2-3; the D gene is possibly TRBD1 (6 bases). This CDR3 contains 14 residues. Germline lookup yields CDR1 LGHDT and CDR2 YNNKEL (reference sequence). Deletions cut 2 bases from V and 0 bases from J, with 6 bases between. For the CDR3, the DNA is TGTGCCAGCAGCCAAAGGGGGAGCACAGATACGCAGTATTTT. Translation: CASSQRGSTDTQYF.

This sequence joins TRBV12-3 or TRBV12-4 and TRBJ1-3; 7 bases are shared with TRBD1. V shed 11 bases and J 4 bases; nucleotides not matched to a gene: 5. The CDR3 totals 12 residues. In DNA, the CDR3 is TGTGCCTGTGACAGGGAAGGAAACACCATATATTTT. Its translation: CACDREGNTIYF.

This clone occurred once. This chain uses TRBV7-2 with TRBJ2-5; D uncertain. This CDR3 contains 15 residues. Germline V gene sequence: CDR1 SGHTA, CDR2 FQGNSA. Trimming shortened V by 2 bases and J by 3 bases, and 13 bases separated the two germline ends. This CDR3 reads CASSLTEQPKETQYF. The CDR3 nucleotides are TGTGCCAGCAGCTTAACTGAGCAGCCCAAAGAGACCCAGTACTTC.

The chain uses TRBV6-5 and TRBJ1-2, with D unclear. V dropped 4 bases and J dropped 2 bases, with 14 bases sitting between them. Germline-derived CDR1 and CDR2 are MNHEY and SVGAGI. This CDR3 contains 15 residues. The CDR3 sequence is CASSSNSPGNYGYTF. The CDR3 DNA sequence: TGTGCCAGCAGTTCTAACAGCCCGGGGAACTATGGCTACACCTTC.

This chain joins TRBV28 and TRBJ1-3; D is unresolved. The germline gives CDR1 MDHEN, CDR2 SYDVKM. This CDR3 is built from 13 residues. The V end lost 9 bases, the J end lost 4 bases, and 13 bases lay between the germline ends. In DNA, the CDR3 is TGTGCCAGTAAGGCGGGATACGGAAACACCATATATTTT. This gives the protein CASKAGYGNTIYF.

The sample holds a few counts of this clone. This sequence joins TRBV29-1 and TRBJ1-4; TRBD1 aligns across 7 bases. V shed 7 bases, J shed 0 bases, and the junction held 2 bases outside the gene matches. There are 13 residues in the CDR3. The germline CDR1 and CDR2 sequences are SQVTM and ANQGSEA. CDR3 region: CSAGTATNEKLFF. CDR3 sequence (DNA): TGCAGCGCCGGGACAGCAACTAATGAAAAACTGTTTTTT.